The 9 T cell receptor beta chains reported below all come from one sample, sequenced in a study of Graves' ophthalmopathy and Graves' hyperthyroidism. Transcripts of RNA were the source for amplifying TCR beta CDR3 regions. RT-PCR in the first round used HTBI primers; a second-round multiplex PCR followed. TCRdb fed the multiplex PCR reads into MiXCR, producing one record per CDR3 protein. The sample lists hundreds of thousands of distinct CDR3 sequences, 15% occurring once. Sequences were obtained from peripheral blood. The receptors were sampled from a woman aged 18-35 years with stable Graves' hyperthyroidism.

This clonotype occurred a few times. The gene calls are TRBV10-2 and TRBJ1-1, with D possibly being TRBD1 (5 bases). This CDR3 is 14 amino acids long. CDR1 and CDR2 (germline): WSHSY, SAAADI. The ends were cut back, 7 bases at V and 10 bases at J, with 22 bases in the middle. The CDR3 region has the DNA TGCGCCAGCATTTCGGACGGGCCCATCGGGGGAGCTTTCTTT. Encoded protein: CASISDGPIGGAFF.

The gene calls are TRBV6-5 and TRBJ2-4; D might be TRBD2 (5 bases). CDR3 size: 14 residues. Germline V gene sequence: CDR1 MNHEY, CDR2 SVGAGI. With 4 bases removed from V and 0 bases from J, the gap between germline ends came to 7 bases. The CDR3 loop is CASSFAGAKNIQYF. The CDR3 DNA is TGTGCCAGCAGTTTTGCGGGAGCCAAAAACATTCAGTACTTC.

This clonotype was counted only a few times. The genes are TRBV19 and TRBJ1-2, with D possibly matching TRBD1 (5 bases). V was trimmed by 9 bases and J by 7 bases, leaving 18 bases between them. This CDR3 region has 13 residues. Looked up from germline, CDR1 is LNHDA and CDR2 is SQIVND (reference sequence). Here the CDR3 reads CASSSSWGSGYTF. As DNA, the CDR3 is TGTGCCAGCTCATCATCCTGGGGCTCTGGCTACACCTTC.

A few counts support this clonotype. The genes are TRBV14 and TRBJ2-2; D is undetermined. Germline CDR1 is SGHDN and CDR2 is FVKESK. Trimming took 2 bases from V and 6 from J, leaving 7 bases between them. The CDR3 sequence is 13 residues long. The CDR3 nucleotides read TGTGCCAGCAGCCAAATTGGGGCCGGGGAGCTGTTTTTT. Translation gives CASSQIGAGELFF.

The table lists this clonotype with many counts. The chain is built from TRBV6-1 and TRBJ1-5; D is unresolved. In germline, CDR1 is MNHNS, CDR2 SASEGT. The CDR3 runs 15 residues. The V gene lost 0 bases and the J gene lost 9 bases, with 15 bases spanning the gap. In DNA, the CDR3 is TGTGCCAGCAGTGAAGCGTATCCCGGGAGGACGCCCCAGCATTTT. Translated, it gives CASSEAYPGRTPQHF.

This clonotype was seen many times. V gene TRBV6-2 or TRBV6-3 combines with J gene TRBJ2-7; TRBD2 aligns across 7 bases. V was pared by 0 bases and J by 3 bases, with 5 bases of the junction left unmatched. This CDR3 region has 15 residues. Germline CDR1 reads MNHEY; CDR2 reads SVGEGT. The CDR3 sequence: CASSYSGGGGYEQYF. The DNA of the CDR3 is TGTGCCAGCAGTTACTCAGGCGGGGGAGGCTACGAGCAGTACTTC.

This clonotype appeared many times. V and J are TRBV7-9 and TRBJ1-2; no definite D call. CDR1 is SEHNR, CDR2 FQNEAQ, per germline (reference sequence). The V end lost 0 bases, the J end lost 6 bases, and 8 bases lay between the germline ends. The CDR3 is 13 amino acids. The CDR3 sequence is CASSLAAGNGYTF. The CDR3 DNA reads TGTGCCAGCAGCTTAGCTGCTGGAAATGGCTACACCTTC.

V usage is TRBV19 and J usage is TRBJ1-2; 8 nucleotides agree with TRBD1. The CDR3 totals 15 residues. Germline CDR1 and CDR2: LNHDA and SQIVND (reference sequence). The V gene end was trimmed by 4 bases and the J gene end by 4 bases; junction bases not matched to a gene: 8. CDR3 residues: CASSSNFGTGYGYTF. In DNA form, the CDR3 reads TGTGCCAGTAGTAGTAATTTCGGGACAGGCTATGGCTACACCTTC.

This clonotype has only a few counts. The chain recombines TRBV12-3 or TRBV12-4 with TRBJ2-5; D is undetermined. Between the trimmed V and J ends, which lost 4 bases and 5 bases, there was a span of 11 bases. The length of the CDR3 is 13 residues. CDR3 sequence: CASSSKGQETQYF. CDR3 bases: TGTGCCAGCAGTTCGAAGGGCCAGGAGACCCAGTACTTC.